The rows below give T cell receptor beta chains drawn from one sample of a study of cytomegalovirus exposure and HLA in healthy donors. The method was immunoSEQ multiplex PCR; TCRdb's version includes in-frame clones alone and lacks a portion of them. Of more than 85,000 clones listed, 81% are singletons. The sequenced material came from PBMCs. Receptors originate from a woman aged 25 to 39 in good health and CMV-seronegative. Each CDR3 is given with its conserved first and last residue. Each record gives: clone size, J gene, D gene, V gene, CDR3 DNA, CDR3 protein. A D gene is named only where the DNA matches it firmly. The size field is filled for only some rows; it gives once, few, many or a size class.

>.|TRBJ2-1|TRBD2|TRBV5-1
TGCGCCAGCAGCTCATGGACTAGCGGGAGAGAGGGTGAGCAGTTCTTC
CASSSWTSGREGEQFF
>.|TRBJ2-1|TRBD1|TRBV5-1
TGCGCCAGCAGCCGGACAGGGACCCAGTTCTTC
CASSRTGTQFF
>.|TRBJ2-7|.|TRBV11-2
TGTGCCAGCAGCTTACTAGCGTCCTACGAGCAGTACTTC
CASSLLASYEQYF
>.|TRBJ1-1|TRBD1|TRBV19
TGTGCCAGTAGGCAACAGGGGGCAGGAACTGAAGCTTTCTTT
CASRQQGAGTEAFF
>once|TRBJ2-7|TRBD2|TRBV6-5
TGTGCCAGCAGCCGCACTAGCGGGGACGGGTACGAGCAGTACTTC
CASSRTSGDGYEQYF
>.|TRBJ1-3|TRBD1|TRBV18
TGTGCCAGCTCTTCCGGGACAGGGGCCGTATCTGGAAACACCATATATTTT
CASSSGTGAVSGNTIYF
>.|TRBJ1-2|.|TRBV28
TGTGCCAGCAGTTTCGACAGGTACTATGGCTACACCTTC
CASSFDRYYGYTF
>.|TRBJ1-1|TRBD1|TRBV5-1
TGCGCCAGCAGCTTTATGACAGGGGGGAGCACTGAAGCTTTCTTT
CASSFMTGGSTEAFF
>.|TRBJ1-2|TRBD1|TRBV28
TGTGCCAGCGGAGCCCCGGGGACAGGGTATGGCTACACCTTC
CASGAPGTGYGYTF
>.|TRBJ1-2|.|TRBV27
TGTGCCACCGCCCGAATGGGCAGCCCGTATGGCTACACCTTC
CATARMGSPYGYTF
>.|TRBJ2-7|TRBD1|TRBV6-1
TGTGCCAGCAGGGAACAGGGGCTATCGGACGAGCAGTACTTC
CASREQGLSDEQYF
>.|TRBJ1-5|TRBD1|TRBV27
TGTGCCAGCAGTTTAATTGGGACAGCCGGGTCTAATCAGCCCCAGCATTTT
CASSLIGTAGSNQPQHF
>.|TRBJ2-3|.|TRBV7-8
TGTGCCAGCAGCTTACTTTCGGGAGCCATCACAGATACGCAGTATTTT
CASSLLSGAITDTQYF
>few|TRBJ2-4|.|TRBV7-9
TGTGCCAGCAGCCCCCCAGGGCTAGCCAAAAACATTCAGTACTTC
CASSPPGLAKNIQYF
>.|TRBJ2-1|.|TRBV9
TGTGCCAGCAGCGAGGGGGGGACCCCGAAAAATGAGCAGTTCTTC
CASSEGGTPKNEQFF
>.|TRBJ1-5|.|TRBV4-1
TGCGCCAGCAGCCCCGGCTCGGGGGGTCAGCCCCAGCATTTT
CASSPGSGGQPQHF
>.|TRBJ2-3|.|TRBV29-1
TGCAGCGTGCTGACAGACACAGATACGCAGTATTTT
CSVLTDTDTQYF
>.|TRBJ2-7|TRBD1|TRBV7-2
TGTGCCAGCAGCCGACAGGGGGGCTACGAGCAGTACTTC
CASSRQGGYEQYF
>few|TRBJ2-3|TRBD2|TRBV28
TGTGCCAGCAGTTTTCTAGCGGGAGAATCCGATACGCAGTATTTT
CASSFLAGESDTQYF
>.|TRBJ2-3|TRBD2|TRBV4-2
TGTGCCAGCAGCCAAGAAATTCTGGGACTAGCGGGAGCAGATACGCAGTATTTT
CASSQEILGLAGADTQYF
>.|TRBJ2-3|TRBD2|TRBV6-5
TGTGCCAGCCGTCTCCAGGCACTAGCGGATACGCAGTATTTT
CASRLQALADTQYF
>.|TRBJ1-3|.|TRBV5-1
TGCGCCAGCAGCGAAGACAGTGGCTCTGGAAACACCATATATTTT
CASSEDSGSGNTIYF
>.|TRBJ1-1|.|TRBV19
TGTGCCAGTAGTATTTCGAGGCTAGATAACACTGAAGCTTTCTTT
CASSISRLDNTEAFF
>.|TRBJ2-2|TRBD1|TRBV5-8
TGTGCCAGCAGCTTCGGGACAGATAACACCGGGGAGCTGTTTTTT
CASSFGTDNTGELFF
>.|TRBJ2-1|TRBD2|TRBV29-1
TGCAGCGTTTACAGCGGGATCTACAATGAGCAGTTCTTC
CSVYSGIYNEQFF
>few|TRBJ2-3|TRBD2|TRBV11-2
TGTGCCAGCAGCCACTCCCAAAGCGGGAGGGTGAAAGATACGCAGTATTTT
CASSHSQSGRVKDTQYF
>.|TRBJ2-7|TRBD2|TRBV19
TGTGCCAGTAGTATAAGCGGGGCCCTAGGCGAGCAGTACTTC
CASSISGALGEQYF
>.|TRBJ2-1|.|TRBV7-9
TGTGCCAGCAGCTTAAATAGGGGTCCCTCCTACAATGAGCAGTTCTTC
CASSLNRGPSYNEQFF
>.|TRBJ1-1|.|TRBV29-1
TGCAGCGTTGTTAGGACAGATAACACTGAAGCTTTCTTT
CSVVRTDNTEAFF
>.|TRBJ2-7|.|TRBV5-5
TGTGCCAGCAGCTTTATAAGCGGGCCCAACTACGAGCAGTACTTC
CASSFISGPNYEQYF
>.|TRBJ1-4|.|TRBV19
TGTGCCAGTAGCCCTCCGACAGCATATAATGAAAAACTGTTTTTT
CASSPPTAYNEKLFF
>.|TRBJ1-2|.|TRBV11-2
TGTGCCAGCAGCCCAGGATTCTATGGCTACACCTTC
CASSPGFYGYTF
>.|TRBJ1-1|.|TRBV27
TGTGCCAGCAGTTCATCTCGGGTTGTTACTGAAGCTTTCTTT
CASSSSRVVTEAFF
>.|TRBJ2-7|TRBD1|TRBV30
TGTGCCTGGAATATACAGGGGTTGCCCTACGAACAGTACTTC
CAWNIQGLPYEQYF
>.|TRBJ1-1|TRBD1|TRBV13
TGTGCCAGCAGCCCGGGGACAGGCCTTATAGCGAACACTGAAGCTTTCTTT
CASSPGTGLIANTEAFF
>.|TRBJ2-7|.|TRBV19
TGTGCCAGTAGTATTGAGGGAGGTGCCTACGAGCAGTACTTC
CASSIEGGAYEQYF
>.|TRBJ2-7|TRBD1|TRBV5-1
TGCGCCAGCAGCTGGAATCGGGACAGGGGCTACGAGCAGTACTTC
CASSWNRDRGYEQYF
>once|TRBJ2-1|.|TRBV2
TGTGCCAGCAGTGACCGGGTCACTCCGTTCTTC
CASSDRVTPFF
>.|TRBJ2-1|TRBD1|TRBV13
TGTGCCAGCAGCTCTCCCGGGGCAGGGGGTAGCTCCTACAATGAGCAGTTCTTC
CASSSPGAGGSSYNEQFF
>.|TRBJ1-4|.|TRBV5-6
TGTGCCAGCACCCCTGGGCATACTAATGAAAAACTGTTTTTT
CASTPGHTNEKLFF
>.|TRBJ2-5|TRBD2|TRBV11-2
TGTGCCAGCAGACCAGACCTCGGACTAGCGGGAGGGCGGCGGGAGACCCAGTACTTC
CASRPDLGLAGGRRETQYF
>.|TRBJ1-1|.|TRBV7-8
TGTGCCAGCAGCTCGGTGGGGGCCCCGGGGACTGAAGCTTTCTTT
CASSSVGAPGTEAFF
>.|TRBJ1-2|TRBD1|TRBV19
TGTGCCAGTAGTATTTCGGACAGGCCCGGCTACACCTTC
CASSISDRPGYTF
>.|TRBJ1-6|.|TRBV2
TGTGCCAGCAGTGAGGTACCTACGTACCTCCACTTT
CASSEVPTYLHF
>.|TRBJ2-4|TRBD1|TRBV5-6
TGTGCCAGCAGCCGGAGGACAGGTCGTCCAGGGGGAAACATTCAGTACTTC
CASSRRTGRPGGNIQYF
>.|TRBJ2-7|TRBD1|TRBV28
TGTGCCAGCAGTTCCGCGACAGGGGTGCACGAGCAGTACTTC
CASSSATGVHEQYF
>.|TRBJ2-1|.|TRBV6-4
TGTGCCAGCAGCATTGGACTTGCCGCCTACAATGAGCAGTTCTTC
CASSIGLAAYNEQFF
>.|TRBJ2-5|.|TRBV11-2
TGTGCCAGCAGCTTACTCCCGTACCAAGAGACCCAGTACTTC
CASSLLPYQETQYF
>.|TRBJ2-7|TRBD2|TRBV5-4
TGTGCCAGCAGCCGACAACTAGCGGGAGGCTACGAGCAGTACTTC
CASSRQLAGGYEQYF
>.|TRBJ2-7|TRBD2|TRBV28
TGTGCCAGCAGTTTAGCCCTAGCGGGACATTCCTACGAGCAGTACTTC
CASSLALAGHSYEQYF
>.|TRBJ2-1|TRBD1|TRBV14
TGTGCCAGCAGCCAAGATCGGGGACAGCCTTACAATGAGCAGTTCTTC
CASSQDRGQPYNEQFF
>.|TRBJ2-7|.|TRBV28
TGTGCCAGCAGTTTGCCAGGGGCGGACTACGAGCAGTACTTC
CASSLPGADYEQYF
>.|TRBJ1-2|TRBD1|TRBV28
TGTGCCAGCAGTTTTGGGGACAGGGTCATGTACACCTTC
CASSFGDRVMYTF
>.|TRBJ2-7|TRBD2|TRBV5-4
TGTGCCAGCAGCCCTGGACTAGCCGTTGTCTCCGAGCAGTACTTC
CASSPGLAVVSEQYF
>.|TRBJ2-2|TRBD2|TRBV5-4
TGTGCCAGCAGCTTACTAGCGGGAGCAGCCGGGGAGCTGTTTTTT
CASSLLAGAAGELFF
>.|TRBJ1-5|TRBD1|TRBV10-3
TGTGCCATCAGTGAGGACAGGGGAGGTCAGCCCCAGCATTTT
CAISEDRGGQPQHF
>.|TRBJ2-3|TRBD2|TRBV5-1
TGCGCCAGCAGCTTGGAAGGCGGGAGACCGGATACGCAGTATTTT
CASSLEGGRPDTQYF